One and the same sample provided the 5 T cell receptor beta chains below, sequenced in a study of blood T cell repertoires in COVID-19. The assay was immunoSEQ multiplex PCR, and TCRdb's table has in-frame clones only and misses some. The repertoire holds 250,000 or so clones, with more than 80% as singletons. Sequencing was carried out using PBMCs or T cells enriched from blood (not recorded which). The receptors were gathered from a woman younger than 45 with acute COVID-19.

This clone was recorded only once. CDR3 residues: CASSEPGGGREQFF. In nucleotides, the CDR3 is TGTGCCAGCAGCGAACCTGGGGGGGGTAGGGAGCAGTTCTTC. V and J are TRBV7-6 and TRBJ2-1; 7 nucleotides match TRBD2. CDR1 is SGHVS, CDR2 FNYEAQ, per germline. The CDR3 is made up of 14 amino acids. The trim removed 5 bases at V and 10 bases at J, leaving 11 bases unmatched.

V and J are TRBV7-9 and TRBJ2-5; D is possibly TRBD2 (6 bases). Trimming stripped 1 base from V and 1 base from J, with 7 bases between. Germline V lookup: CDR1 SEHNR, CDR2 FQNEAQ (reference sequence). This CDR3 has 14 amino acids. Written as DNA, the CDR3 is TGTGCCAGCAGCTTAGAGACTAGCCAAGAGACCCAGTACTTC. This sequence encodes CASSLETSQETQYF.

The chain recombines TRBV6-2 or TRBV6-3 with TRBJ2-3; 8 bases agree with TRBD2. CDR1 is MNHEY, CDR2 SVGEGT, per germline. J lost 3 bases, V lost 6 bases, and 14 bases had no gene match. The CDR3 totals 17 residues. The CDR3 nucleotides read TGTGCCAGCAGCACCAGCGAGGGGGTAGCGGGAACAGATACGCAGTATTTT. This codes for CASSTSEGVAGTDTQYF.

V usage is TRBV29-1 and J usage is TRBJ2-1, with TRBD2 as a possible D gene (5 bases). Germline CDR1 and CDR2: SQVTM and ANQGSEA. This CDR3 comprises 14 residues. V was cut by 2 bases and J by 2 bases, with 10 bases left in between. CDR3 nucleotide sequence: TGCAGCGTTGAACGGACTTCTACCTACAATGAGCAGTTCTTC. This sequence encodes CSVERTSTYNEQFF.

The chain couples TRBV24-1 to TRBJ2-7; 7 bases agree with TRBD1. The germline gives CDR1 KGHDR, CDR2 SFDVKD. V shed 4 bases, J shed 2 bases, and the junction held 4 bases outside the gene matches. The CDR3 extends over 14 amino acids. The CDR3 here is CATSESTGTYEQYF. CDR3 coding DNA: TGTGCCACCAGTGAGTCGACAGGGACCTACGAGCAGTACTTC.